This T cell receptor (beta chain) was recovered during a study of T cell changes during pregnancy in multiple sclerosis. V lost 2 bases and J 0 bases, leaving 9 bases between the germline ends. The CDR3 is made up of 15 amino acids. Germline CDR1 MNHNY, CDR2 SVGAGI (reference sequence). The method was immunoSEQ multiplex PCR; TCRdb's version includes in-frame clones alone and lacks a portion of them. The sample shows around 100,000 clones, 80% to 95% of them seen only once. This sequence was found in a female donor with multiple sclerosis, enrolled in a pregnancy study. This sequence joins TRBV6-6 and TRBJ2-3; D ambiguous. Specimen: peripheral blood, collected in the second trimester of pregnancy. The CDR3 coding sequence is TGTGCCAGCAGTTACCCCTGGCAGAGCACAGATACGCAGTATTTT. This codes for CASSYPWQSTDTQYF.